This T cell receptor beta chain was sequenced in a study of PD-1 blockade in mismatch repair-deficient tumors. This CDR3 spans 17 amino acids. Trimming at V came to 3 bases and at J to 0 bases, leaving 5 bases not matched to a gene. Germline V gives CDR1 SNHLY, CDR2 FYNNEI. The TCR-sequenced patients were a few responders to pembrolizumab. This clone was seen once. Data came from immunoSEQ multiplex PCR; TCRdb stores just in-frame clones and leaves some out. The table lists more than 30,000 clones, more than 75% of them singletons. The clonotype originates from an adult with mismatch repair-deficient cancer. The specimen comprised peripheral blood, sampled around 76 weeks after starting pembrolizumab. The chain uses TRBV2 and TRBJ1-3, with 10 positions matching TRBD1. CDR3 in DNA: TGTGCCAGCAGTGACGGGACAGGGGTATACTCTGGAAACACCATATATTTT. This encodes CASSDGTGVYSGNTIYF.